This is a list of T cell receptor beta chains from one sample in a study of beta chain features in type 1 diabetes. Generated by immunoSEQ multiplex PCR, the TCRdb table keeps only in-frame clones and is missing some. Of about 260,000 clones in the sample, roughly 22% were seen once. Sequenced sample: naive CD4+ T cells from blood. The receptors were gathered from a woman in her thirties or forties with type 1 diabetes. CDR3s include the opening cysteine and the closing phenylalanine or tryptophan. The order of the fields is clone size, V gene, J gene, D gene, CDR3 DNA, CDR3 protein. D genes are given only for firm matches. Clone size, where shown, is once, few, many, or a class for clones that have expanded.

size: .
V: TRBV20-1
J: TRBJ1-1
D: .
DNA: TGCAGTGCCGGGTCGGGGGCTTTCTTT
CDR3: CSAGSGAFF

size: .
V: TRBV11-2
J: TRBJ1-4
D: TRBD1
DNA: TGTGCCAGCAGCTCAAGGACAGGGAGTGAAAAACTGTTTTTT
CDR3: CASSSRTGSEKLFF

size: .
V: TRBV9
J: TRBJ2-1
D: TRBD2
DNA: TGTGCCAGCACCCTCAGCGGGGGCACCTACAATGAGCAGTTCTTC
CDR3: CASTLSGGTYNEQFF

size: .
V: TRBV30
J: TRBJ1-5
D: .
DNA: TGTGCCTGGAGTGGCGACAGCAGCAATCAGCCCCAGCATTTT
CDR3: CAWSGDSSNQPQHF

size: .
V: TRBV6-5
J: TRBJ1-1
D: .
DNA: TGTGCCAGCAGCGGAACAGGAGTAACTGAAGCTTTCTTT
CDR3: CASSGTGVTEAFF

size: few
V: TRBV5-4
J: TRBJ1-1
D: .
DNA: TGTGCCAGCAGCGCGAAGACCGGGGGAACTGAAGCTTTCTTT
CDR3: CASSAKTGGTEAFF

size: .
V: TRBV4-1
J: TRBJ2-1
D: TRBD2
DNA: TGCGCCAGCAGCCCCGGGACTAACTACAATGAGCAGTTCTTC
CDR3: CASSPGTNYNEQFF

size: .
V: TRBV5-1
J: TRBJ2-1
D: TRBD2
DNA: TGCGCCAGCAGCCAGGGGACTAGCGGGACTGATGAGCAGTTCTTC
CDR3: CASSQGTSGTDEQFF

size: .
V: TRBV18
J: TRBJ1-2
D: TRBD1
DNA: TGTGCCAGCACCCGAAGCAGGGGGCCGGGCGGCTACACCTTC
CDR3: CASTRSRGPGGYTF

size: .
V: TRBV28
J: TRBJ2-7
D: TRBD2
DNA: TGTGCCAGCAGTTTGCGGGGGAACGAGCAGTACTTC
CDR3: CASSLRGNEQYF

size: .
V: TRBV7-9
J: TRBJ1-5
D: TRBD1
DNA: TGTGCCAGCAGTTCCTCGGACAGGGACAATCAGCCCCAGCATTTT
CDR3: CASSSSDRDNQPQHF

size: once
V: TRBV7-2
J: TRBJ1-4
D: .
DNA: TGTGCCAGCAGTTCGACATTAACTAATGAAAAACTGTTTTTT
CDR3: CASSSTLTNEKLFF

size: few
V: TRBV28
J: TRBJ1-5
D: .
DNA: TGTGCCAGCAGTTTGCAGGCACAGCCCCAGCATTTT
CDR3: CASSLQAQPQHF

size: few
V: TRBV29-1
J: TRBJ2-5
D: .
DNA: TGCAGCGTTGACGGCCAAGAGACCCAGTACTTC
CDR3: CSVDGQETQYF

size: .
V: TRBV5-1
J: TRBJ2-1
D: TRBD1
DNA: TGCGCCAGCAGCTTCTTTAGGGGACAGGGGAATGAGCAGTTCTTC
CDR3: CASSFFRGQGNEQFF

size: .
V: TRBV7-2
J: TRBJ2-1
D: .
DNA: TGTGCCAGCAGCTCCCAGGTCTACAATGAGCAGTTCTTC
CDR3: CASSSQVYNEQFF

size: few
V: TRBV25-1
J: TRBJ1-1
D: TRBD1
DNA: TGTGCCAGCAGTGCCACTTGGACAGGGTCGGTTGGTGCTTTCTTT
CDR3: CASSATWTGSVGAFF

size: .
V: TRBV21-1
J: TRBJ1-1
D: .
DNA: TGTGCCAGCAGCCCTAGGAGTGCTTTCTTT
CDR3: CASSPRSAFF

size: few
V: TRBV7-2
J: TRBJ1-5
D: .
DNA: TGTGCCAGCAGCCCCGAAACAGGGAATCAGCCCCAGCATTTT
CDR3: CASSPETGNQPQHF

size: .
V: TRBV9
J: TRBJ2-3
D: .
DNA: TGTGCCAGCAGGGAAGGGGTCAGCACAGATACGCAGTATTTT
CDR3: CASREGVSTDTQYF

size: .
V: TRBV6-5
J: TRBJ1-1
D: .
DNA: TGTGCCAGCAGTACCGCTTCCGGAGCTTTCTTT
CDR3: CASSTASGAFF

size: .
V: TRBV19
J: TRBJ1-1
D: .
DNA: TGTGCCAGTAGTATCAACGGAGGGAAGGACACTGAAGCTTTCTTT
CDR3: CASSINGGKDTEAFF

size: .
V: TRBV2
J: TRBJ1-5
D: .
DNA: TGTGCCAGCAGTCCTTCAAGGGGGATGGAGAGCAATCAGCCCCAGCATTTT
CDR3: CASSPSRGMESNQPQHF

size: .
V: TRBV9
J: TRBJ2-3
D: .
DNA: TGTGCCAGCAGCGTAGCCCCAACAGGTGGGGATACGCAGTATTTT
CDR3: CASSVAPTGGDTQYF

size: .
V: TRBV5-4
J: TRBJ2-6
D: .
DNA: TGTGCCAGCAGCTTGGTTCCCGGCTCTGGGGCCAACGTCCTGACTTTC
CDR3: CASSLVPGSGANVLTF

size: .
V: TRBV5-4
J: TRBJ2-3
D: TRBD1
DNA: TGTGCCAGCAGCTTAAAAGTGCAGGGGGCTGGCAATACGCAGTATTTT
CDR3: CASSLKVQGAGNTQYF

size: few
V: TRBV30
J: TRBJ1-1
D: .
DNA: TGTGCCTGGAACATTCAGGGGAACACTGAAGCTTTCTTT
CDR3: CAWNIQGNTEAFF

size: .
V: TRBV30
J: TRBJ1-2
D: .
DNA: TGTGCCTGGGGCCCCGCAGGCCTCCGGGGCTACACCTTC
CDR3: CAWGPAGLRGYTF

size: .
V: TRBV7-8
J: TRBJ2-3
D: TRBD2
DNA: TGTGCCATATCCGAACTAGCGGATACAGATACGCAGTATTTT
CDR3: CAISELADTDTQYF

size: .
V: TRBV30
J: TRBJ1-1
D: TRBD1
DNA: TGTGCCTGGAGTCCGGGACAGGGGAGTGACGAAGCTTTCTTT
CDR3: CAWSPGQGSDEAFF

size: .
V: TRBV29-1
J: TRBJ2-3
D: TRBD2
DNA: TGCAGCGTTGGGGGGACTAGCGGGATAACGACAGATACGCAGTATTTT
CDR3: CSVGGTSGITTDTQYF

size: few
V: TRBV7-3
J: TRBJ2-1
D: .
DNA: TGTGCCAGCAGCGCCACAGGGACCCCCTACAATGAGCAGTTCTTC
CDR3: CASSATGTPYNEQFF

size: .
V: TRBV11-3
J: TRBJ2-3
D: .
DNA: TGTGCCAGCAGCTTAGACCCGGGAACGCAGTATTTT
CDR3: CASSLDPGTQYF

size: .
V: TRBV5-6
J: TRBJ2-7
D: TRBD1
DNA: TGTGCCAGCACCCCAGGGACAGCAAATTCCTACGAGCAGTACTTC
CDR3: CASTPGTANSYEQYF

size: few
V: TRBV5-6
J: TRBJ1-1
D: TRBD1
DNA: TGTGCCAGCAGCGACGGACAGGGAAGTTGGACTGAAGCTTTCTTT
CDR3: CASSDGQGSWTEAFF

size: .
V: TRBV5-6
J: TRBJ1-6
D: TRBD1
DNA: TGTGCCAGCAGCTTACAGGGGCTTGGAGACTCACCCCTCCACTTT
CDR3: CASSLQGLGDSPLHF

size: .
V: TRBV6-6
J: TRBJ2-7
D: TRBD1
DNA: TGTGCCAGCAGTTACAGGGACAGGCACTCTGGCGAGCAGTACTTC
CDR3: CASSYRDRHSGEQYF

size: .
V: TRBV9
J: TRBJ1-2
D: .
DNA: TGTGCCAGCAGCGTGGACACTGCTAACTATGGCTACACCTTC
CDR3: CASSVDTANYGYTF

size: few
V: TRBV30
J: TRBJ1-1
D: TRBD1
DNA: TGTGCCTGGAGTATGGACAGGGGGCGTACAAACACTGAAGCTTTCTTT
CDR3: CAWSMDRGRTNTEAFF

size: few
V: TRBV4-2
J: TRBJ2-4
D: .
DNA: TGTGCCAGCAGCCAAGCTCGTCAGGCCCAAAACATTCAGTACTTC
CDR3: CASSQARQAQNIQYF

size: .
V: TRBV25-1
J: TRBJ2-7
D: .
DNA: TGTGCCAGCAGTTCCACCAAGCGGAGCTACTACGAGCAGTACTTC
CDR3: CASSSTKRSYYEQYF

size: few
V: TRBV30
J: TRBJ1-2
D: TRBD1
DNA: TGTGCCTGGAGTGTAGGGGACAGGGTCTGGGGCTACACCTTC
CDR3: CAWSVGDRVWGYTF